The 28 T cell receptor beta chains below were found in one sample sequenced in a study of beta chain features in type 1 diabetes. Of the isolated RNA, all was reverse transcribed, and so the sequenced material was expressed TCRB transcripts. TCRdb's copy holds only in-frame clones and misses some; the assay was immunoSEQ multiplex PCR. This table has under 500,000 clones, roughly 30% appearing once. The sample taken for sequencing was naive CD4+ T cells from blood. These receptors came from a man aged 18 to 29 in good health.

V gene TRBV28 combines with J gene TRBJ2-7, with 9 bases aligning to TRBD1. Germline loops: CDR1 MDHEN, CDR2 SYDVKM. V lost 3 bases and J lost 4; bases outside the gene matches: 10. The CDR3 contains 16 residues. The CDR3 sequence: CASSFIGTGRTYEQYF. In DNA, the CDR3 is TGTGCCAGCAGTTTTATAGGGACAGGGAGAACGTACGAGCAGTACTTC.

This clone was picked up one time. This sequence joins TRBV28 and TRBJ1-2; possible D gene TRBD1, 5 bases. Germline V CDR1 and CDR2: MDHEN, SYDVKM. V was cut by 2 bases and J by 7 bases, with 14 bases left in between. The CDR3 runs to 14 residues. CDR3 nucleotide sequence: TGTGCCAGCAGTTTAATCCGCAGGGAATTTGGCTACACCTTC. Translating gives CASSLIRREFGYTF.

This clone was seen only a few times. A junction boundary mismatches the germline segment, possibly from a read error. CDR3 nucleotide sequence: TGTGCCAGCACCTTGGATACAGATACGCAGTATTTT. Amino acid sequence: CASTLDTDTQYF. The chain links TRBV5-8 to TRBJ2-3; D ambiguous. The germline V gene has CDR1 SGHTS and CDR2 YDEGEE. The CDR3 has 12 residues.

This clone showed up just a few times. The chain recombines TRBV9 with TRBJ1-2, with a tentative D call TRBD1 (5 bases). This CDR3 spans 14 amino acids. Germline lookup yields CDR1 SGDLS and CDR2 YYNGEE. V shed 0 bases and J shed 7 bases, with 13 bases lying between them. CDR3 sequence reads: CASSVVGQGSGYTF. The CDR3 region has the DNA TGTGCCAGCAGCGTAGTAGGCCAGGGATCTGGCTACACCTTC.

The sample holds a few counts of this clone. This rearrangement joins TRBV10-3 to TRBJ2-1, with 10 positions matching TRBD2. CDR3 size: 15 residues. Trimming cost V 6 bases and J 4 bases; bases outside gene matches: 6. The V gene's germline CDR1 is ENHRY and CDR2 SYGVKD. The CDR3, as DNA: TGTGCCATCAGCCCCGGGACTAGCGTATACAATGAGCAGTTCTTC. Amino acids: CAISPGTSVYNEQFF.

This clone was observed a handful of times. J is TRBJ2-2 and V is TRBV28; weak D call: TRBD2 (5 bases). Germline V CDR1 and CDR2: MDHEN, SYDVKM. The CDR3 extends over 15 amino acids. Trimming removed 7 bases at V and 1 base at J, with 13 bases between. The CDR3 DNA reads TGTGCCAGCAACAACCCCGGACTGAACACCGGGGAGCTGTTTTTT. Translation gives CASNNPGLNTGELFF.

This clone was counted between two and nine times. This chain connects TRBV4-1 to TRBJ2-6, with 10 positions matching TRBD2. The CDR3 runs 19 residues. CDR1 is MGHRA and CDR2 is YSYEKL in the germline V gene. V was pared by 1 base and J by 4 bases, with 10 bases of the junction left unmatched. CDR3 nucleotide sequence: TGCGCCAGCAGCCAAGGGCTAGCGGGAGTACTCTTCGGGGCCAACGTCCTGACTTTC. Protein sequence: CASSQGLAGVLFGANVLTF.

The rearrangement uses TRBV5-1 and TRBJ2-3, with D unclear. Germline V gene data show CDR1 as SGHRS and CDR2 as YFSETQ. The length of the CDR3 is 13 residues. Trimming took 4 bases from V and 4 from J, leaving 10 bases between them. CDR3 sequence: CASSPNLADTQYF. For the CDR3, the DNA is TGCGCCAGCAGCCCGAACCTGGCAGATACGCAGTATTTT.

This clone was seen a handful of times. The chain employs TRBV7-9 and TRBJ1-2; 11 bases fit TRBD1. From germline, CDR1 is SEHNR and CDR2 FQNEAQ (reference sequence). V shed 4 bases and J 4 bases; nucleotides not matched to a gene: 5. The CDR3 totals 15 residues. CDR3 residues: CASSSQDRGPYGYTF. DNA for the CDR3: TGTGCCAGCAGCTCCCAGGACAGGGGGCCCTATGGCTACACCTTC.

There are a few counts of this clone. V usage is TRBV29-1 and J usage is TRBJ2-2; 7 positions match TRBD1. Unmatched junction bases numbered 9, after V lost 7 bases and J lost 4 bases. In germline, CDR1 is SQVTM, CDR2 ANQGSEA. This CDR3 is 14 amino acids long. This CDR3 is CSATGQDFTGELFF. The CDR3 DNA reads as TGCAGCGCGACCGGACAGGACTTCACCGGGGAGCTGTTTTTT.

CDR3 sequence: CSVRGYQETQYF. For the CDR3, the DNA is TGCAGCGTTCGAGGGTACCAAGAGACCCAGTACTTC. The chain recombines TRBV29-1 with TRBJ2-5, with D possibly matching TRBD2 (5 bases). The CDR3 extends over 12 amino acids. Trimming cost V 5 bases and J 0 bases, with 7 bases left between them. CDR1 is SQVTM and CDR2 is ANQGSEA in the germline V gene.

The chain has TRBV4-2 and TRBJ2-2; no firm D call. Trimming removed 1 base from V and 5 bases from J, with 8 bases in between. Germline V gives CDR1 LGHNA, CDR2 YNFKEQ. The length of the CDR3 is 14 residues. The CDR3 region is CASSQVVLTGELFF. In DNA, the CDR3 is TGTGCCAGCAGCCAAGTTGTCTTAACCGGGGAGCTGTTTTTT.

The chain is built from TRBV30 and TRBJ2-5, with D unresolved. V lost 0 bases and J lost 2, with 10 bases in between. The CDR3 is 14 residues long. The V gene's germline CDR1 is GTSNPN and CDR2 SVGIG (reference sequence). CDR3 sequence (DNA): TGTGCCTGGAGTGTACTCAGAAAGCAAGAGACCCAGTACTTC. This gives the protein CAWSVLRKQETQYF.

This chain joins TRBV30 and TRBJ2-5, with a tentative D call TRBD1 (6 bases). Germline V gives CDR1 GTSNPN, CDR2 SVGIG (reference sequence). Deletions cut 2 bases from V and 4 bases from J, with 20 bases between. This CDR3 has 16 amino acids. CDR3: CAWSSGTPFRGETQYF. Written as DNA, the CDR3 is TGTGCCTGGAGTTCCGGGACACCCTTTAGGGGAGAGACCCAGTACTTC.

The chain has TRBV19 and TRBJ2-5; D call uncertain. This CDR3 is 12 amino acids long. Germline CDR1 reads LNHDA; CDR2 reads SQIVND (reference sequence). Trimming stripped 7 bases from V and 2 bases from J, with 8 bases between. The CDR3 bases are TGTGCCAGTACCGATCGACAAGAGACCCAGTACTTC. This gives the protein CASTDRQETQYF.

This clone has only a few counts. This chain uses TRBV7-9 with TRBJ2-3; 8 bases line up with TRBD1. This CDR3 has 14 amino acids. J lost 6 bases, V lost 6 bases, and 8 bases had no gene match. Germline CDR1 and CDR2: SEHNR and FQNEAQ (reference sequence). The chain's CDR3 is CASSYGTGGDTQYF. CDR3 sequence (DNA): TGTGCCAGCAGTTACGGGACAGGCGGTGATACGCAGTATTTT.

This clone was recorded a few times. The genes are TRBV7-2 and TRBJ1-5; D is uncertain. The V end lost 3 bases, the J end lost 6 bases, and 12 bases lay between the germline ends. The CDR3 is 14 amino acids. Looked up from germline, CDR1 is SGHTA and CDR2 is FQGNSA. For the CDR3, the DNA is TGTGCCAGCAGCTTCGGACCTTCGGGTCAGCCCCAGCATTTT. Protein sequence: CASSFGPSGQPQHF.

This clone was seen a handful of times. This sequence joins TRBV15 and TRBJ2-7; tentatively, D is TRBD2 (5 bases). With 3 bases removed from V and 12 bases from J, the gap between germline ends came to 18 bases. The germline V gene has CDR1 LNHNV and CDR2 YYDKDF (reference sequence). The CDR3 sequence is 13 residues long. The CDR3 reads CATSRDLRAVAYF. DNA for the CDR3: TGTGCCACCAGCAGGGACTTGAGAGCGGTCGCGTACTTC.

CDR3 sequence (DNA): TGTGCCAGCAGCCCTAGACAGGGGCCATCCCCTGAGCAGTACTTC. As protein: CASSPRQGPSPEQYF. The chain links TRBV5-4 to TRBJ2-7; 8 bases align to TRBD1. The CDR3 loop spans 15 amino acids. Germline V CDR1 and CDR2: SGHNT, YYREEE (reference sequence). V shed 4 bases, J shed 7 bases, and the junction held 13 bases outside the gene matches.

V and J are TRBV9 and TRBJ2-1, with TRBD1 as a possible D gene (6 bases). The germline CDR1 and CDR2 sequences are SGDLS and YYNGEE. Trimming took 0 bases from V and 6 from J, leaving 19 bases between them. The CDR3 is 17 residues long. CDR3 bases: TGTGCCAGCAGCGTAGATTGGGGGCCAGGGGCCCGCAATGAGCAGTTCTTC. This encodes CASSVDWGPGARNEQFF.

This clone was found a few times. The chain uses TRBV7-9 and TRBJ2-2, with D tentatively TRBD1 (5 bases). With 4 bases removed from V and 5 bases from J, the gap between germline ends came to 17 bases. The CDR3 contains 16 residues. The germline V gene has CDR1 SEHNR and CDR2 FQNEAQ (reference sequence). The CDR3 protein is CASSSLTLRGTGELFF. The DNA for the CDR3 is TGTGCCAGCAGCTCTCTGACATTAAGGGGAACCGGGGAGCTGTTTTTT.

This clone turned up a few times. The rearrangement uses TRBV29-1 and TRBJ1-3; possibly TRBD1 for D (6 bases). There are 14 residues in the CDR3. V lost 2 bases and J 1 base, leaving 9 bases between the germline ends. Germline V gives CDR1 SQVTM, CDR2 ANQGSEA. CDR3 residues: CSVEQGKSGNTIYF. CDR3 coding DNA: TGCAGCGTTGAACAGGGGAAGTCTGGAAACACCATATATTTT.

This clone turned up a few times. V and J are TRBV29-1 and TRBJ2-7; 10 nucleotides align to TRBD1. V gave up 8 bases and J gave up 2 bases; unmatched junction bases: 3. The CDR3 has 12 amino acids. The germline V gene has CDR1 SQVTM and CDR2 ANQGSEA. CDR3 DNA: TGCAGCACCGGGACAGGGGCCTACGAGCAGTACTTC. It specifies CSTGTGAYEQYF.

V usage is TRBV29-1 and J usage is TRBJ2-1, with TRBD1 matching 9 bases. The CDR3 extends over 11 amino acids. V lost 7 bases to trimming and J lost 6 bases; unmatched junction nucleotides: 1. The germline CDR1 and CDR2 sequences are SQVTM and ANQGSEA. The CDR3 region is CSGGQGNEQFF. DNA of the CDR3: TGCAGCGGGGGACAGGGCAATGAGCAGTTCTTC.

The CDR3 reads CSAVIGPEQYF. The CDR3 DNA reads TGCAGTGCGGTAATCGGGCCCGAGCAGTACTTC. The chain uses TRBV20-1 and TRBJ2-7; D gene uncertain. The ends were cut back, 6 bases at V and 6 bases at J, with 12 bases in the middle. The germline CDR1 and CDR2 sequences are DFQATT and SNEGSKA (reference sequence). This CDR3 contains 11 residues.

V gene TRBV28 combines with J gene TRBJ2-3; TRBD1 matches 8 bases. The ends lost 2 bases at V and 5 bases at J; junction bases unmatched: 6. Germline loops: CDR1 MDHEN, CDR2 SYDVKM. The CDR3 runs 15 residues. Written as DNA, the CDR3 is TGTGCCAGCAGTTTACCCCAAACAGGGGGAGATACGCAGTATTTT. It is translated as CASSLPQTGGDTQYF. Drawing the rest from reference TRBV28 and TRBJ2-3, the complete variable domain is DVKVTQSSRYLVKRTGEKVFLECVQDMDHENMFWYRQDPGLGLRLIYFSYDVKMKEKGDIPEGYSVSREKKERFSLILESASTNQTSMYLCASSLPQTGGDTQYFGPGTRLTVL.

CDR3 loop: CASSFQGLRTYGYTF. CDR3 sequence (DNA): TGTGCCAGCAGCTTCCAAGGTCTCCGAACCTATGGCTACACCTTC. The chain recombines TRBV7-9 with TRBJ1-2; unclear D gene. Germline assignment: CDR1 SEHNR and CDR2 FQNEAQ (reference sequence). V gave up 3 bases and J gave up 4 bases, with 15 bases separating them. The CDR3 has 15 amino acids.

The rearrangement uses TRBV5-1 and TRBJ2-5, with 11 bases that match TRBD2. The CDR3 contains 15 residues. Germline V CDR1 and CDR2: SGHRS, YFSETQ. J lost 1 base, V lost 4 bases, and 3 bases had no gene match. The CDR3: CASSGGLAGQETQYF. CDR3 DNA: TGCGCCAGCAGCGGAGGACTAGCGGGCCAAGAGACCCAGTACTTC.